A selection of T cell receptor beta chains follows, all from one sample in a study of radiation and T cells in renal cell carcinoma. Clones were sequenced by immunoSEQ multiplex PCR, and TCRdb holds only the in-frame ones, with some missing. The sample holds tens of thousands of clones, 70% to 85% seen once. The material was blood, obtained from a patient whose treatment included radiotherapy and nephrectomy. These receptors all stem from a man in his 60s with renal cell carcinoma. The CDR3 runs from the conserved cysteine through the conserved F or W. The order of the fields is J gene, clone size, D gene, V gene, CDR3 protein. D genes are given only for firm matches. A row's size may be missing; if present it is once, few, many or a size class.

J: TRBJ2-7; size: NA; D: TRBD2; V: TRBV9; CDR3: CASSVGLADPYEQYF
J: TRBJ2-3; size: NA; D: NA; V: TRBV5-1; CDR3: CASSLGGGAVATDTQYF
J: TRBJ2-3; size: NA; D: TRBD2; V: TRBV19; CDR3: CASSRTSGMRDTQYF
J: TRBJ1-4; size: NA; D: NA; V: TRBV4-3; CDR3: CASSQDPARRGEKLFF
J: TRBJ2-1; size: NA; D: NA; V: TRBV9; CDR3: CASSVEGPSVNEQFF
J: TRBJ1-5; size: few; D: NA; V: TRBV19; CDR3: CASSGLTRFSNQPQHF
J: TRBJ2-5; size: NA; D: NA; V: TRBV7-7; CDR3: CASSLAGPRETQYF
J: TRBJ1-5; size: NA; D: TRBD1; V: TRBV5-6; CDR3: CASSQTGTGGFNQPQHF
J: TRBJ2-3; size: NA; D: NA; V: TRBV29-1; CDR3: CSVEYANTDTQYF
J: TRBJ2-7; size: NA; D: TRBD2; V: TRBV6-5; CDR3: CASSLAGFSYEQYF
J: TRBJ1-1; size: many; D: NA; V: TRBV18; CDR3: CASSPDGQLTEAFF
J: TRBJ1-2; size: NA; D: NA; V: TRBV28; CDR3: CASFDNLGGGGYTF
J: TRBJ1-2; size: medium-sized; D: NA; V: TRBV7-2; CDR3: CASSLDNNYGYTF
J: TRBJ2-3; size: NA; D: NA; V: TRBV29-1; CDR3: CSVEEQSTDTQYF
J: TRBJ1-5; size: NA; D: TRBD1; V: TRBV5-1; CDR3: CASDRDRGVQPQHF
J: TRBJ2-7; size: NA; D: NA; V: TRBV28; CDR3: CASSSPQVTDEQYF
J: TRBJ2-1; size: few; D: TRBD2; V: TRBV4-1; CDR3: CASSQPREGRRRNEQFF